These 14 T cell receptor beta chains were all obtained from the same sample, sequenced in a study of blood T cell repertoires in COVID-19. The protocol was immunoSEQ multiplex PCR, while the TCRdb copy is restricted to in-frame clones and leaves out a portion. The sample includes more than 55,000 clones, about 93% of them seen just once. The sample consisted of peripheral blood. The receptors here all came from an elderly man with acute or convalescent COVID-19.

V is TRBV6-1 and J is TRBJ1-1; D is unclear. The V gene lost 0 bases and the J gene lost 2 bases, with 7 bases spanning the gap. Germline assignment: CDR1 MNHNS and CDR2 SASEGT. CDR3 length: 14 amino acids. CDR3 region: CASSEAHFNTEAFF. The CDR3 nucleotides read TGTGCCAGCAGTGAAGCTCATTTCAACACTGAAGCTTTCTTT.

The rearrangement links TRBV23-1 to TRBJ2-2; D unresolved. TRBV23-1 is assigned to the ORF class and has an uncertain function. V lost 4 bases, J lost 3 bases, and 6 bases lay in between. This CDR3 is built from 13 residues. CDR3 sequence (DNA): TGCGCCAGCAGTCCCCAGGACACCGGGGAGCTGTTTTTT. It translates to CASSPQDTGELFF.

This clone was seen a few times. This rearrangement joins TRBV5-6 to TRBJ1-1; D is uncertain. The CDR3 contains 15 residues. Germline V gene lookup returns CDR1 SGHDT and CDR2 YYEEEE. V was cut by 4 bases and J by 1 base, with 14 bases left in between. This CDR3 reads CASSPERFRNTEAFF. The CDR3 DNA follows: TGTGCCAGCAGCCCGGAGAGGTTCCGGAACACTGAAGCTTTCTTT.

DNA of the CDR3: TGTGCCAGTAGTATAGGGCCTCTGCTCTCTGGGGCCAACGTCCTGACTTTC. Its protein product is CASSIGPLLSGANVLTF. The V gene is TRBV19, the J gene TRBJ2-6; no definite D call. Trimming removed 1 base from V and 0 bases from J, with 10 bases in between. This CDR3 is 17 amino acids long. The germline V gene has CDR1 LNHDA and CDR2 SQIVND (reference sequence).

The chain is built from TRBV4-1 and TRBJ2-7; 9 positions match TRBD2. This CDR3 region has 15 residues. Germline loops: CDR1 MGHRA, CDR2 YSYEKL. J lost 2 bases, V lost 4 bases, and 6 bases had no gene match. The CDR3 nucleotides read TGCGCCAGCAGCCGAGAGCGGGGGGCTACCTACGAGCAGTACTTC. Protein sequence: CASSRERGATYEQYF.

CDR3: CASSEGRTGPSPLHF. For the CDR3, the DNA is TGTGCCAGCAGTGAAGGTCGAACAGGCCCTTCACCCCTCCACTTT. This chain joins TRBV6-1 and TRBJ1-6; weak D call: TRBD1 (5 bases). The ends were cut back, 1 base at V and 9 bases at J, with 13 bases in the middle. The germline gives CDR1 MNHNS, CDR2 SASEGT. The CDR3 runs to 15 residues.

The rearrangement links TRBV11-2 to TRBJ1-3, with D perhaps TRBD1 (6 bases). The ends were cut back, 2 bases at V and 0 bases at J, with 8 bases in the middle. This CDR3 is built from 15 residues. CDR1 is SGHAT and CDR2 is FQNNGV in the germline V gene. DNA for the CDR3: TGTGCCAGCAGCTTAACAGGGAGCTCTGGAAACACCATATATTTT. It translates to CASSLTGSSGNTIYF. The full variable domain, its missing parts supplied by reference TRBV11-2 and TRBJ1-3, is EAGVAQSPRYKIIEKRQSVAFWCNPISGHATLYWYQQILGQGPKLLIQFQNNGVVDDSQLPKDRFSAERLKGVDSTLKIQPAKLEDSAVYLCASSLTGSSGNTIYFGEGSWLTVV.

This clone was picked up one time. This CDR3 reads CASRLGGGAGQETQYF. The CDR3 nucleotides are TGTGCCAGTCGACTTGGCGGGGGGGCGGGTCAAGAGACCCAGTACTTC. The genes are TRBV27 and TRBJ2-5; 9 nucleotides align to TRBD2. CDR3 length equals 16 residues. With V trimmed by 9 bases and J by 2 bases, 13 bases remained unmatched. Germline V gene lookup returns CDR1 MNHEY and CDR2 SMNVEV (reference sequence).

V usage is TRBV5-1 and J usage is TRBJ2-5, with 9 bases lining up with TRBD2. CDR1 is SGHRS, CDR2 YFSETQ, per germline. This CDR3 region has 15 residues. Trimming cost V 2 bases and J 1 base; bases outside gene matches: 3. CDR3: CASSFSGGGQETQYF. The CDR3 DNA sequence: TGCGCCAGCAGCTTTAGCGGGGGAGGCCAAGAGACCCAGTACTTC.

The chain couples TRBV11-2 to TRBJ2-7; D perhaps matches TRBD2 (5 bases). CDR1 SGHAT and CDR2 FQNNGV come from the germline V gene. The V gene lost 1 base and the J gene lost 1 base, with 11 bases spanning the gap. The CDR3 contains 15 residues. The CDR3 loop reads CASSLGRARSYEQYF. The CDR3 region has the DNA TGTGCCAGCAGCTTAGGGCGGGCGCGTTCCTACGAGCAGTACTTC.

The CDR3 loop reads CSASPLVRGGNNEQFF. The CDR3 region has the DNA TGCAGTGCTAGTCCCTTAGTACGGGGGGGGAACAATGAGCAGTTCTTC. The J gene is TRBJ2-1, the V gene TRBV20-1; the match to TRBD2 covers 8 bases. The CDR3 extends over 16 amino acids. Looked up from germline, CDR1 is DFQATT and CDR2 is SNEGSKA (reference sequence). J gave up 5 bases and V 3 bases, and 12 bases lay outside the gene matches.

The chain employs TRBV27 and TRBJ2-1; 9 nucleotides line up with TRBD1. The germline gives CDR1 MNHEY, CDR2 SMNVEV (reference sequence). This CDR3 has 13 residues. J was trimmed by 8 bases and V by 4 bases; bases with no gene match: 3. CDR3 DNA: TGTGCCAGCAGTTGGACAGGGGCCCATGAGCAGTTCTTC. This encodes CASSWTGAHEQFF.

J is TRBJ2-3 and V is TRBV7-2; 7 nucleotides align to TRBD1. There are 15 residues in the CDR3. The V and J ends lost 5 bases and 2 bases, in that order; junction bases with no gene match: 7. Per the germline V gene, CDR1 is SGHTA and CDR2 is FQGNSA. CDR3 DNA sequence: TGTGCCAGCAGCGTAGGGGGCCTACCCACAGATACGCAGTATTTT. This codes for CASSVGGLPTDTQYF.

The chain recombines TRBV7-9 with TRBJ2-5, with a possible D match to TRBD2 (7 bases). CDR3 length: 15 residues. V was shortened by 5 bases and J by 2 bases, with 15 bases between the two germline ends. Germline CDR1 is SEHNR and CDR2 is FQNEAQ (reference sequence). This CDR3 is CASSRGGGGQETQYF. As DNA, the CDR3 is TGTGCCAGCAGCCGCGGAGGGGGGGGACAAGAGACCCAGTACTTC.